Detailed here is one TCR beta chain. The antigen it binds to is not known. Base qualities are not at hand, and no much larger clone is one base apart. The data belong to a study of somatic reversion in DOCK8 deficiency (TCRdb year 2020). Background for the entire study: In the study, T cell receptor beta repertoires were compared across three groups: DOCK8-deficient patients, DOCK8-revertant patients and healthy volunteers. The DOCK8-deficient patients included in the study had been described in earlier reports. The study examined how somatic reversion of pathogenic DOCK8 variants changes lymphocyte differentiation and function in DOCK8 deficiency. The research as a whole found: The methods did not state, for each individual sample, whether the source material was whole blood or PBMCs.

The library was obtained by multiplex PCR. Using EuroClonality-NGS primers, the TRB libraries were generated through a one-step amplicon PCR run on approximately 93 ng genomic DNA. Sequencing of the TRB amplicons was carried out on Illumina MiSeq instruments using 2 x 250 bp version 2 chemistry. Per the source publication's procedure: Primary TRB sequence analysis and V(D)J annotation were performed with IMGT/HighV-QUEST. Repertoire diversity and composition were evaluated with VDJtools after nonfunctional clones were removed and downsampling was applied for comparisons between samples. Using fastp at Q25 and MiXCR, TCRdb reprocessed the public reads and kept productive beta chains. Rows with one shared CDR3 protein collapse into an entry with the most common genes and DNA. TCRdb, not the original authors, processed these V and J calls. Across this sample there are 2,500 to 3,000 distinct CDR3 sequences, with around a quarter seen only once. More than 8% of the sample rests with the top ten.

Blood for healthy controls was obtained from volunteer donors provided by blood services in Australia and France. Genomic DNA for TCR repertoire analysis was isolated either from whole blood samples or from PBMCs. Counted from cysteine to phenylalanine, this CDR3 has 13 amino acids. Just the 39-base CDR3 DNA is kept, in frame starting at base 1. Reading the germline V gene gives CDR1 SGHTA and CDR2 FQGTGA. V is cut by 1 base and J by 7 bases, and the space between the germline ends is 10 bases. Input material: peripheral blood. The origin of this receptor is a human donor in good health. The sequence links TRBV7-3 to TRBJ1-1; the D gene is not confidently resolved. The DNA sequence is as follows: TGTGCCAGCAGCTTAAAAGTAAGGGATGAAGCTTTCTTT. It specifies CASSLKVRDEAFF. The full variable domain, completed from the reference TRBV7-3 and TRBJ1-1 proteins outside the CDR3, reads GAGVSQTPSNKVTEKGKYVELRCDPISGHTALYWYRQSLGQGPEFLIYFQGTGAADDSGLPNDRFFAVRPEGSVSTLKIQRTERGDSAVYLCASSLKVRDEAFFGQGTRLTVV.